This T cell receptor beta chain was identified in a study of immune evolution from preneoplasia to lung adenocarcinoma. Overall study findings and caveats: Normal lung had highest clonality; later lesions appeared denser, more diverse.

CDR3 size: 14 residues. The V end lost 5 bases, the J end lost 3 bases, and 14 bases lay between the germline ends. Germline CDR1 is KGHSH and CDR2 is LQKENI. TCRdb keeps only in-frame clones here, not all; method: immunoSEQ multiplex PCR. This sample has about 27,000 clones, with about three quarters found just once. Turning to this clone: What it binds is not known.

The sample consisted of FFPE invasive lung adenocarcinoma tissue. The receptor was derived from a person aged 60 to 70 with invasive lung adenocarcinoma. Some clones in this sample may be carry-over from other donors' samples. The chain uses TRBV18 and TRBJ2-7; perhaps TRBD1 as D (6 bases). CDR3 sequence (DNA): TGTGCCAGCTCAACCTTTCAGGGGAACTACGAGCAGTACTTC. Translated: CASSTFQGNYEQYF.